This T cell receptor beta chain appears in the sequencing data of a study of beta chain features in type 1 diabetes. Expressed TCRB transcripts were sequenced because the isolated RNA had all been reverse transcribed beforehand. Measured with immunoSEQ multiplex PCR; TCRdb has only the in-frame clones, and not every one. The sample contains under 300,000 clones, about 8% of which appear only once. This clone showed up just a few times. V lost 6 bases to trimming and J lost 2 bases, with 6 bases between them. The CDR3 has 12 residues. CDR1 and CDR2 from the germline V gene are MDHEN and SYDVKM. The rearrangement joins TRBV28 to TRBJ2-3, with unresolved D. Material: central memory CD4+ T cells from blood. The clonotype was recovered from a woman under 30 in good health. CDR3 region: CASSLPTDTQYF. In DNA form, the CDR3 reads TGTGCCAGCAGCTTACCCACAGATACGCAGTATTTT.